This T cell receptor (beta chain) was recovered during a study of T-cell memory formation after mild COVID-19. Regarding the study as a whole: Clones that shrank (day 15 to 85) were balanced CD4/CD8, whereas later expanders leaned CD4+. Second-wave clones that peaked on day 37 lacked confirmed SARS-CoV-2 specificity.

MiXCR was run by TCRdb on the 5' RACE reads, yielding one entry per CDR3 protein. The sample consists of 250,000 to 300,000 distinct CDR3 sequences, approximately 15% of them appearing once. There are many counts of this clonotype. The antigen remains unidentified. Germline CDR1 reads SGHRS; CDR2 reads YFSETQ. This CDR3 has 15 residues. V lost 0 bases, J lost 3 bases, and 10 bases lay in between. Sequencing was performed on PBMCs or a T cell subset sorted from them (not recorded which). The chain employs TRBV5-1 and TRBJ2-1, with D possibly being TRBD1 (6 bases). The source of this sequence is a man aged 18-30 years who had mild COVID-19 (a few samples of this study predate the infection). Cell type and time point are not known. This CDR3 is CASSLGDTYYNEQFF. As DNA, the CDR3 is TGCGCCAGCAGCTTGGGGGACACCTACTACAATGAGCAGTTCTTC.